These 20 T cell receptor beta chains share one sample of origin, sequenced in a study of T cell responses to AZD1222 COVID-19 vaccine. Sequenced by immunoSEQ multiplex PCR; TCRdb stores in-frame clones only, minus some. This table holds more than 110,000 clones, more than 85% found once. Specimen: peripheral blood, collected on day 0 of AZD1222 vaccination. All receptors derive from an adult in good health.

The J gene is TRBJ1-1, the V gene TRBV4-3, with D perhaps TRBD1 (5 bases). The germline V and J ends were trimmed by 0 bases and 5 bases, with 10 bases remaining between them. The CDR3 length is 14 residues. CDR1 and CDR2 (germline): LGHNA, YSLEER. This CDR3 reads CASSQDTGGTEAFF. CDR3 nucleotides: TGCGCCAGCAGCCAAGATACGGGGGGAACTGAAGCTTTCTTT.

The chain couples TRBV30 to TRBJ2-6; no clear D gene. Deletions cut 6 bases from V and 4 bases from J, with 13 bases between. Germline CDR1 and CDR2: GTSNPN and SVGIG (reference sequence). CDR3 length equals 14 residues. The DNA of the CDR3 is TGTGCCTGTAGGGCCTACAGCGGGGCCAACGTCCTGACTTTC. Protein sequence: CACRAYSGANVLTF.

The rearrangement joins TRBV11-2 to TRBJ2-7; D is perhaps TRBD2 (5 bases). Germline CDR1 reads SGHAT; CDR2 reads FQNNGV. Trimming cost V 3 bases and J 0 bases, with 15 bases left between them. The length of the CDR3 is 16 residues. CDR3 DNA sequence: TGTGCCAGCAGCTTCAATCCCGCGGGTTTCTCCTACGAGCAGTACTTC. Protein sequence: CASSFNPAGFSYEQYF.

The chain carries TRBV5-4 and TRBJ2-3, with 8 bases lining up with TRBD1. Trimming cost V 3 bases and J 5 bases; bases outside gene matches: 8. CDR3 length: 15 residues. The germline V gene encodes CDR1 SGHNT and CDR2 YYREEE (reference sequence). The CDR3 nucleotides read TGTGCCAGCAGCTCGCCTCAGGGGGCAATAGATACGCAGTATTTT. It yields the protein CASSSPQGAIDTQYF.

The V and J genes are TRBV9 and TRBJ1-3; the match to TRBD1 covers 8 bases. The CDR3 sequence is 14 residues long. V dropped 5 bases and J dropped 4; count of bases not matched to a gene: 5. Germline CDR1 reads SGDLS; CDR2 reads YYNGEE. The CDR3 region is CASSGQGSGNTIYF. The DNA for the CDR3 is TGTGCCAGCAGTGGACAGGGATCAGGAAACACCATATATTTT.

The rearrangement links TRBV11-3 to TRBJ1-1; 11 bases align to TRBD1. Trimming removed 1 base from V and 1 base from J; junction bases left unmatched: 5. The CDR3 totals 17 residues. Germline assignment: CDR1 SGHNT and CDR2 YENEEA. CDR3 residues: CASSLGSGQGANTEAFF. CDR3 coding DNA: TGTGCCAGCAGCTTAGGTTCCGGACAGGGGGCGAACACTGAAGCTTTCTTT. The full variable domain, with the rest looked up from reference TRBV11-3 and TRBJ1-1, is EAGVVQSPRYKIIEKKQPVAFWCNPISGHNTLYWYLQNLGQGPELLIRYENEEAVDDSQLPKDRFSAERLKGVDSTLKIQPAELGDSAVYLCASSLGSGQGANTEAFFGQGTRLTVV.

The V and J genes are TRBV28 and TRBJ1-5, with D possibly TRBD1 on 6 matching bases. The germline V gene encodes CDR1 MDHEN and CDR2 SYDVKM. V was shortened by 6 bases and J by 6 bases, with 15 bases between the two germline ends. This CDR3 is built from 14 residues. CDR3 sequence: CASSLLTGIQPQHF. The CDR3, as DNA: TGTGCCAGCAGCCTCCTCACAGGGATTCAGCCCCAGCATTTT.

The rearrangement links TRBV12-3 or TRBV12-4 to TRBJ1-2; maybe TRBD1 (6 bases). V was clipped by 7 bases and J by 7 bases, with 16 bases between them. This CDR3 comprises 13 residues. The CDR3 sequence: CASKATGLSGYTF. The CDR3 DNA sequence: TGTGCCAGCAAGGCTACAGGGCTGAGTGGCTACACCTTC.

This rearrangement joins TRBV5-4 to TRBJ1-2, with D possibly being TRBD1 (5 bases). The V gene lost 2 bases and the J gene lost 3 bases, with 8 bases spanning the gap. The CDR3 is 13 residues long. Germline loops: CDR1 SGHNT, CDR2 YYREEE (reference sequence). CDR3 sequence reads: CASSFRVDYGYTF. The CDR3 DNA is TGTGCCAGCAGCTTCAGGGTCGACTATGGCTACACCTTC.

The CDR3 loop is CASSLLTDRAKNIQYF. Here the CDR3 DNA reads TGTGCCAGCAGCTTACTAACCGACAGGGCCAAAAACATTCAGTACTTC. The chain employs TRBV5-6 and TRBJ2-4; tentatively, D is TRBD1 (6 bases). CDR1 is SGHDT, CDR2 YYEEEE, per germline. V shed 2 bases and J shed 1 base, with 13 bases lying between them. The CDR3 contains 16 residues.

This clone was detected a few times. This chain connects TRBV28 to TRBJ1-2; perhaps TRBD1 as D (5 bases). CDR3 length: 16 amino acids. V was cut by 6 bases and J by 3 bases, with 20 bases left in between. Germline V gene sequence: CDR1 MDHEN, CDR2 SYDVKM. Written as DNA, the CDR3 is TGTGCCAGCAGCTTCAACCTGGGGCGTTTTGACTATGGCTACACCTTC. Protein product: CASSFNLGRFDYGYTF.

The J gene is TRBJ1-5, the V gene TRBV9, with D perhaps TRBD1 (5 bases). Trimming took 2 bases from V and 0 from J, leaving 12 bases between them. The CDR3 is 16 amino acids. From germline, CDR1 is SGDLS and CDR2 YYNGEE. The CDR3 sequence is CASSVDDSYSNQPQHF. The CDR3 nucleotides are TGTGCCAGCAGCGTCGACGACAGTTATAGCAATCAGCCCCAGCATTTT.

The chain joins TRBV7-8 to TRBJ1-4; D is ambiguous. The V gene lost 6 bases and the J gene lost 7 bases, with 15 bases spanning the gap. The CDR3 totals 14 residues. CDR1 and CDR2 (germline): SGHVS, FQNEAQ. The CDR3: CASRVTPNSEKLFF. CDR3 DNA sequence: TGTGCCAGCAGGGTTACACCCAACAGTGAAAAACTGTTTTTT.

The chain links TRBV28 to TRBJ1-5; D remains unclear. V shed 5 bases and J shed 5 bases, with 4 bases lying between them. CDR3 size: 11 residues. The germline gives CDR1 MDHEN, CDR2 SYDVKM. The CDR3 nucleotides read TGTGCCAGCAGTGACTATCAGCCCCAGCATTTT. It codes for CASSDYQPQHF.

The chain couples TRBV3-1 (or the pseudogene TRBV3-2) to TRBJ1-2; 8 nucleotides line up with TRBD1. Germline V gene sequence: CDR1 LGHDT, CDR2 YNNKEL (reference sequence). CDR3 length: 15 residues. After removal of 4 bases from V and 7 bases from J, the junction contained 11 bases not matched to a gene. This CDR3 reads CASSPGTGLRGGYTF. The DNA for the CDR3 is TGTGCCAGCAGCCCCGGGACAGGACTCCGTGGTGGCTACACCTTC.

V usage is TRBV4-1 and J usage is TRBJ2-1; possible D gene TRBD2, 6 bases. Trimming stripped 6 bases from V and 10 bases from J, with 13 bases between. CDR1 is MGHRA, CDR2 YSYEKL, per germline. The CDR3 loop spans 12 amino acids. This chain's CDR3 is CASSSGGGEQFF. As DNA, the CDR3 is TGCGCCAGCAGTTCGGGCGGAGGGGAGCAGTTCTTC.

The chain links TRBV5-1 to TRBJ1-2; D unclear. This CDR3 spans 14 amino acids. Trimming stripped 2 bases from V and 4 bases from J, with 12 bases between. CDR1 is SGHRS, CDR2 YFSETQ, per germline. The CDR3 DNA reads TGCGCCAGCAGCTTTGATACAGTTACCTATGGCTACACCTTC. Its protein is CASSFDTVTYGYTF. The complete variable domain, with remaining parts taken from reference TRBV5-1 and TRBJ1-2, reads KAGVTQTPRYLIKTRGQQVTLSCSPISGHRSVSWYQQTPGQGLQFLFEYFSETQRNKGNFPGRFSGRQFSNSRSEMNVSTLELGDSALYLCASSFDTVTYGYTFGSGTRLTVV.

The CDR3 reads CASSTRLGQSDTQYF. The CDR3 nucleotides are TGTGCCAGCAGCACAAGACTAGGGCAGTCAGATACGCAGTATTTT. V and J are TRBV7-2 and TRBJ2-3; D is possibly TRBD2 (6 bases). Per germline, CDR1 SGHTA and CDR2 FQGNSA. V was clipped by 5 bases and J by 4 bases, with 16 bases between them. The CDR3 has 15 amino acids.

This clone was detected once. The genes are TRBV9 and TRBJ2-3; weak D call: TRBD2 (5 bases). V shed 6 bases and J shed 4 bases, with 12 bases lying between them. CDR1 is SGDLS, CDR2 YYNGEE, per germline. The CDR3 covers 13 residues. The CDR3 DNA follows: TGTGCCAGCATTGCCCCCGGGGCAGATACGCAGTATTTT. Its translation: CASIAPGADTQYF.

This clone was detected once. The V call is TRBV11-2, the J call TRBJ1-2, with 9 bases matching TRBD1. J was trimmed by 7 bases and V by 7 bases; bases with no gene match: 10. Germline loops: CDR1 SGHAT, CDR2 FQNNGV. This CDR3 is 14 amino acids long. The CDR3 loop reads CASTPSRDRAGYTF. CDR3 DNA: TGTGCCAGCACCCCCAGCCGGGACAGGGCTGGCTACACCTTC.